The 30 T cell receptor beta chains below were found in one sample sequenced in a study of blood T cell repertoires in COVID-19. The protocol was immunoSEQ multiplex PCR, while the TCRdb copy is restricted to in-frame clones and leaves out a portion. The sample contains more than 100,000 clones, 60% to 85% of which appear only once. Sample: peripheral blood. The receptors here all came from a human donor with acute or convalescent COVID-19. The donor label of this sample is uncertain.

The chain uses TRBV14 and TRBJ1-4, with 7 bases aligning to TRBD1. V lost 1 base to trimming and J lost 3 bases; unmatched junction nucleotides: 2. CDR1 is SGHDN, CDR2 FVKESK, per germline. The length of the CDR3 is 15 residues. In DNA form, the CDR3 reads TGTGCCAGCAGCCAAGTGCAGGGGGCTAATGAAAAACTGTTTTTT. It is translated as CASSQVQGANEKLFF.

The gene calls are TRBV2 and TRBJ1-5; no clear D. Trimming removed 5 bases from V and 4 bases from J, with 9 bases in between. The CDR3 extends over 13 amino acids. Germline CDR1 SNHLY, CDR2 FYNNEI. The CDR3: CASSLSSNQPQHF. The CDR3 nucleotides read TGTGCCAGCAGTCTCTCCAGTAATCAGCCCCAGCATTTT.

This chain uses TRBV28 with TRBJ1-1, with TRBD1 as a possible D gene (5 bases). Trimming took 5 bases from V and 3 from J, leaving 19 bases between them. This CDR3 has 16 amino acids. CDR1 and CDR2 from the germline V gene are MDHEN and SYDVKM. The CDR3 sequence: CASSISSGFFYTEAFF. CDR3 nucleotide sequence: TGTGCCAGCAGTATCTCCTCAGGGTTTTTTTACACTGAAGCTTTCTTT.

CDR3: CASRYSGTSSYEQYF. The CDR3 DNA reads as TGTGCCAGCAGGTACTCCGGGACTAGCTCCTACGAGCAGTACTTC. This rearrangement joins TRBV2 to TRBJ2-7; TRBD2 aligns across 8 bases. The germline CDR1 and CDR2 sequences are SNHLY and FYNNEI. Unmatched junction bases numbered 7, after V lost 6 bases and J lost 0 bases. The CDR3 loop spans 15 amino acids.

V is TRBV11-1 and J is TRBJ1-5, with no clear D. The CDR3 covers 13 residues. Germline assignment: CDR1 SGHAT and CDR2 FQDESV (reference sequence). Trimming took 3 bases from V and 4 from J, leaving 7 bases between them. The CDR3 bases are TGTGCCAGCAGCTTCCAGGCAAATCAGCCCCAGCATTTT. As protein: CASSFQANQPQHF.

The CDR3 is CASSYRGKLFF. The DNA of the CDR3 is TGCGCCAGCAGCTACAGGGGCAAACTGTTTTTT. The gene calls are TRBV5-1 and TRBJ1-4, with 7 bases identical to TRBD1. The V and J ends lost 3 bases and 11 bases, in that order; junction bases with no gene match: 1. This CDR3 comprises 11 residues. Germline CDR1 reads SGHRS; CDR2 reads YFSETQ.

The chain uses TRBV4-1 and TRBJ1-3, with D unresolved. V lost 2 bases to trimming and J lost 4 bases, with 12 bases between them. Germline CDR1 MGHRA, CDR2 YSYEKL. There are 15 residues in the CDR3. The CDR3 DNA reads TGCGCCAGCAGCCAACCGAGGGCCAGGGGAAACACCATATATTTT. Protein sequence: CASSQPRARGNTIYF.

The chain has TRBV10-3 and TRBJ1-4; 7 positions agree with TRBD1. The CDR3 has 13 residues. V lost 10 bases to trimming and J lost 7 bases; unmatched junction nucleotides: 9. CDR1 and CDR2 (germline): ENHRY, SYGVKD. The CDR3 region is CARPKGAGEKLFF. The CDR3 coding sequence is TGTGCCAGACCCAAGGGGGCCGGTGAAAAACTGTTTTTT.

V and J are TRBV6-5 and TRBJ2-7; TRBD2 agrees at 13 bases. The germline V gene has CDR1 MNHEY and CDR2 SVGAGI. V trimming: 6 bases; J trimming: 5 bases; junction bases outside the gene matches: 7. The CDR3 length is 15 residues. The CDR3 spells CASRSLAGGPNEQYV. The DNA for the CDR3 is TGTGCCAGCAGATCACTAGCGGGGGGGCCGAACGAGCAGTACGTC.

The rearrangement links TRBV6-5 to TRBJ2-5; D possibly corresponds to TRBD1 (8 bases). The CDR3 has 14 amino acids. Germline values: CDR1 MNHEY, CDR2 SVGAGI. Trimming took off 6 bases at V and 7 bases at J, with 18 bases between the two ends. The CDR3 region is CASRSGQGGLTQYF. DNA for the CDR3: TGTGCCAGCAGATCTGGACAGGGAGGGTTGACCCAGTACTTC.

This sequence joins TRBV24-1 and TRBJ2-3; D is perhaps TRBD1 (6 bases). The CDR3 sequence is 16 residues long. Trimming removed 4 bases from V and 3 bases from J, with 16 bases in between. Germline V gene sequence: CDR1 KGHDR, CDR2 SFDVKD. The CDR3 sequence: CATSDQIPGQTDTQYF. The CDR3 region has the DNA TGTGCCACCAGTGACCAAATTCCGGGACAAACAGATACGCAGTATTTT.

The chain joins TRBV10-3 to TRBJ2-1; no clear D. Germline-derived CDR1 and CDR2 are ENHRY and SYGVKD. Trimming took off 2 bases at V and 1 base at J, with 9 bases between the two ends. The CDR3 runs to 15 residues. CDR3 sequence (DNA): TGTGCCATCAGTGAGGGTGCGGAGTCCTACAATGAGCAGTTCTTC. As protein: CAISEGAESYNEQFF.

This rearrangement joins TRBV6-1 to TRBJ1-2, with 9 bases aligning to TRBD1. Germline CDR1 MNHNS, CDR2 SASEGT. V lost 3 bases, J lost 0 bases, and 2 bases stayed unmatched. CDR3 length equals 15 residues. CDR3 in DNA: TGTGCCAGCAGTGATTGGACAGGGGCTAACTATGGCTACACCTTC. Protein product: CASSDWTGANYGYTF.

The table lists this clone with a count of one. The chain joins TRBV5-1 to TRBJ2-5, with TRBD2 identical over 7 bases. Per germline, CDR1 SGHRS and CDR2 YFSETQ. Germline trimming cut 0 bases from V and 2 bases from J; bases unmatched to any gene: 4. The CDR3 spans 15 residues. CDR3 bases: TGCGCCAGCAGCTTGGGGCGGGGGATACAAGAGACCCAGTACTTC. Translation: CASSLGRGIQETQYF.

The chain combines TRBV3-1 (or the pseudogene TRBV3-2) with TRBJ2-7; a possible D gene is TRBD1 (5 bases). Germline CDR1 is LGHDT and CDR2 is YNNKEL (reference sequence). This CDR3 has 14 residues. Trimming pared 1 base from V and 3 bases from J, leaving 10 bases between. CDR3 sequence reads: CASSQAGKNYEQYF. CDR3 coding DNA: TGTGCCAGCAGCCAAGCAGGGAAAAACTACGAGCAGTACTTC.

The chain is built from TRBV6-5 and TRBJ2-7; possible D gene TRBD1, 6 bases. Trimming cost V 5 bases and J 3 bases, with 14 bases left between them. The CDR3 totals 14 residues. Germline CDR1 and CDR2: MNHEY and SVGAGI. For the CDR3, the DNA is TGTGCCAGCAGTATACAGACAGGTAACTACGAGCAGTACGTC. As protein: CASSIQTGNYEQYV.

The chain is built from TRBV2 and TRBJ1-6; 8 bases map to TRBD1. The V gene's germline CDR1 is SNHLY and CDR2 FYNNEI. This CDR3 is built from 15 residues. V gave up 9 bases and J gave up 8 bases; unmatched junction bases: 12. This CDR3 is CARGPSDRVDSPLHF. CDR3 sequence (DNA): TGTGCCAGGGGGCCCTCGGACAGGGTTGATTCACCCCTCCACTTT.

The chain recombines TRBV7-2 with TRBJ2-7, with TRBD1 as a possible D gene (6 bases). CDR1 SGHTA and CDR2 FQGNSA come from the germline V gene. Between the trimmed V and J ends, which lost 5 bases and 2 bases, there was a span of 10 bases. This CDR3 spans 13 amino acids. CDR3 DNA sequence: TGTGCCAGCAGCCCCGACAGGACCTACGAGCAGTACTTC. This translates into CASSPDRTYEQYF.

The chain joins TRBV4-1 to TRBJ2-1; 15 bases map to TRBD2. The length of the CDR3 is 17 residues. Trimming cost V 1 base and J 15 bases; bases outside gene matches: 13. Per germline, CDR1 MGHRA and CDR2 YSYEKL. The CDR3 nucleotides are TGCGCCAGCAGCCAAGCCAACATGGGACTAGCGGGGGGCCGTAGGTTCTTC. Amino acid sequence: CASSQANMGLAGGRRFF.

This chain uses TRBV6-6 with TRBJ1-1; D is unresolved. There are 14 residues in the CDR3. The germline CDR1 and CDR2 sequences are MNHNY and SVGAGI (reference sequence). V lost 2 bases to trimming and J lost 2 bases, with 9 bases between them. The chain's CDR3 is CASSYESSNTEAFF. The DNA of the CDR3 is TGTGCCAGCAGTTACGAGTCAAGTAACACTGAAGCTTTCTTT.

The chain combines TRBV28 with TRBJ2-1, with D unresolved. Trimming cost V 3 bases and J 0 bases, with 9 bases left between them. Germline-derived CDR1 and CDR2 are MDHEN and SYDVKM. The CDR3 totals 15 residues. DNA for the CDR3: TGTGCCAGCAGTTTCGACACAAGCTCCTACAATGAGCAGTTCTTC. Residues: CASSFDTSSYNEQFF.

The chain couples TRBV20-1 to TRBJ1-2, with 10 bases aligning to TRBD1. V lost 3 bases, J lost 4 bases, and 8 bases stayed unmatched. Per the germline V gene, CDR1 is DFQATT and CDR2 is SNEGSKA (reference sequence). The CDR3 is 15 amino acids. The CDR3 bases are TGCAGTGCTAGTCCGGGACAGGGGTCTGGCTATGGCTACACCTTC. Protein sequence: CSASPGQGSGYGYTF.

This chain links TRBV7-9 with TRBJ1-2; D is perhaps TRBD1 (6 bases). V dropped 5 bases and J dropped 1 base, with 11 bases sitting between them. The germline gives CDR1 SEHNR, CDR2 FQNEAQ (reference sequence). CDR3 length equals 14 residues. DNA for the CDR3: TGTGCCAGCAGCGGGGGGGCCCTTAACTATGGCTACACCTTC. Translating gives CASSGGALNYGYTF.

This chain links TRBV3-1 (or the pseudogene TRBV3-2) with TRBJ2-5; TRBD2 agrees at 15 bases. Germline loops: CDR1 LGHDT, CDR2 YNNKEL (reference sequence). With V trimmed by 4 bases and J by 4 bases, 7 bases remained unmatched. This CDR3 comprises 17 residues. CDR3 DNA sequence: TGTGCCAGCAGCCCCCCGGGACTAGCGGGGGGCGGAGAGACCCAGTACTTC. Amino acids: CASSPPGLAGGGETQYF.

This clone has a handful of counts. The rearrangement joins TRBV27 to TRBJ2-7, with D perhaps matching TRBD2 (7 bases). V lost 6 bases and J lost 4, with 19 bases in between. The CDR3 runs to 15 residues. Germline-derived CDR1 and CDR2 are MNHEY and SMNVEV (reference sequence). CDR3 DNA: TGTGCCAGCAGCCCGGATAAGGGGGGGGCGTACGAGCAGTACTTC. This gives the protein CASSPDKGGAYEQYF.

The chain is built from TRBV6-5 and TRBJ1-1; 8 bases are shared with TRBD1. Trimming removed 3 bases from V and 0 bases from J; junction bases left unmatched: 6. Germline CDR1 is MNHEY and CDR2 is SVGAGI. The CDR3 runs 16 residues. CDR3 amino acids: CASSYGQGVMNTEAFF. As DNA, the CDR3 is TGTGCCAGCAGTTATGGACAGGGAGTTATGAACACTGAAGCTTTCTTT.

The chain uses TRBV12-3 or TRBV12-4 and TRBJ2-7; 7 bases align to TRBD1. CDR3 length: 13 amino acids. The V segment lost 3 bases and the J segment 3 bases; nucleotides outside the gene matches: 2. The DNA of the CDR3 is TGTGCCAGCAGTTTGGGACAGAACTACGAGCAGTACTTC. It translates to CASSLGQNYEQYF.

The chain uses TRBV15 and TRBJ1-1, with no clear D. Trimming removed 0 bases from V and 0 bases from J, with 17 bases in between. CDR1 LNHNV and CDR2 YYDKDF come from the germline V gene (reference sequence). CDR3 size: 18 residues. The CDR3 loop is CATSRDQVFRELNTEAFF. The CDR3 coding sequence is TGTGCCACCAGCAGAGATCAGGTTTTTCGGGAGCTGAACACTGAAGCTTTCTTT.

The V and J genes are TRBV27 and TRBJ1-1; D gene ambiguous. The CDR3 runs to 13 residues. Trimming took 5 bases from V and 0 from J, leaving 7 bases between them. CDR1 and CDR2 (germline): MNHEY, SMNVEV (reference sequence). CDR3 amino acids: CASSPYMNTEAFF. The CDR3 nucleotides read TGTGCCAGCAGTCCCTATATGAACACTGAAGCTTTCTTT.

The gene calls are TRBV28 and TRBJ2-7, with 8 bases fitting TRBD1. Germline trimming cut 4 bases from V and 2 bases from J; bases unmatched to any gene: 7. The V gene's germline CDR1 is MDHEN and CDR2 SYDVKM. The CDR3 has 15 residues. CDR3 protein: CASSWTGRPPYEQYF. The CDR3, as DNA: TGTGCCAGCAGTTGGACAGGGCGTCCACCCTACGAGCAGTACTTC.